These 13 T cell receptor beta chains were sequenced from one sample in a study of control samples from healthy donors and cancer patients (TCRdb year 2020). Library prep was done by the immunoSEQ multiplex PCR assay. TCRdb carries this immuneACCESS record with in-frame sequences only. Its versions omit some clonotypes, under half of them owing to an unresolved V gene in the studies checked, with the rest unexplained. For this sample the table gives tens of thousands of clones, of which about nine tenths were detected only once. 3.5% to 4.5% of the sample is in the top ten clones. The sequencing input was blood. Source of these receptors: a woman in her late teens or twenties in good health.

This clone was seen a few times. V gene TRBV14 combines with J gene TRBJ2-2, with a weak D call TRBD1 (6 bases). Trimming stripped 6 bases from V and 0 bases from J, with 17 bases between. CDR3 length: 17 residues. Germline loops: CDR1 SGHDN, CDR2 FVKESK. The CDR3, as DNA: TGTGCCAGCAGGAGTACCGGGACACAAACGAACACCGGGGAGCTGTTTTTT. Encoded protein: CASRSTGTQTNTGELFF.

This clone was seen a single time. This sequence joins TRBV7-2 and TRBJ2-7, with 8 positions matching TRBD1. The CDR3 sequence is 16 residues long. J was trimmed by 5 bases and V by 3 bases; bases with no gene match: 12. Germline CDR1 is SGHTA and CDR2 is FQGNSA. CDR3 residues: CASSFPDRGRPHEQYF. The CDR3 DNA sequence: TGTGCCAGCAGCTTCCCTGACAGGGGCCGTCCCCACGAGCAGTACTTC.

The rearrangement links TRBV5-6 to TRBJ1-4, with D unclear. The germline gives CDR1 SGHDT, CDR2 YYEEEE. This CDR3 has 17 amino acids. Trimming removed 1 base at V and 2 bases at J, with 15 bases between. Here the CDR3 reads CASSLLAGGETNEKLFF. CDR3 DNA: TGTGCCAGCAGCTTGTTAGCGGGAGGTGAGACTAATGAAAAACTGTTTTTT.

The V call is TRBV21-1, the J call TRBJ1-4; the tabulated D call, TRBD1, remains unverified against the DNA. TRBV21-1 is described as a pseudogene. The CDR3 totals 15 residues. The CDR3 loop reads CASSKDDSFNEKLFF. The CDR3 DNA reads as TGTGCCAGCAGCAAGGACGACAGCTTTAATGAAAAACTGTTTTTT.

The genes are TRBV6-5 and TRBJ1-1; TRBD1 is a possible D gene (6 bases). Trimming shortened V by 6 bases and J by 5 bases, and 13 bases separated the two germline ends. The CDR3 extends over 13 amino acids. The germline gives CDR1 MNHEY, CDR2 SVGAGI. In nucleotides, the CDR3 is TGTGCCAGCAGGGATACAGGGTTGACTGAAGCTTTCTTT. Protein sequence: CASRDTGLTEAFF.

The chain is built from TRBV5-5 and TRBJ1-3; tentative D call: TRBD1 (6 bases). This CDR3 is built from 16 residues. Trimming pared 4 bases from V and 0 bases from J, leaving 14 bases between. Germline-derived CDR1 and CDR2 are SGHKS and YYEKEE (reference sequence). CDR3 sequence (DNA): TGTGCCAGCAGCCGGGGGGCACCAAGCTCTGGAAACACCATATATTTT. Amino acids: CASSRGAPSSGNTIYF.

The chain uses TRBV7-8 and TRBJ1-1, with a tentative D call TRBD1 (6 bases). CDR1 is SGHVS and CDR2 is FQNEAQ in the germline V gene. This CDR3 is built from 16 residues. Trimming stripped 5 bases from V and 3 bases from J, with 19 bases between. CDR3 nucleotide sequence: TGTGCCAGCAGCCGACAGGAGACACGGGAGGACACTGAAGCTTTCTTT. Its translation is CASSRQETREDTEAFF.

V is TRBV24-1 and J is TRBJ2-2, with D possibly matching TRBD2 (5 bases). This CDR3 is 13 amino acids long. Trimming took off 7 bases at V and 6 bases at J, with 11 bases between the two ends. Germline-derived CDR1 and CDR2 are KGHDR and SFDVKD. The CDR3 DNA follows: TGTGCCACCAGCCCCCTCGGGGCCGGGGAGCTGTTTTTT. Translated, it gives CATSPLGAGELFF.

This chain links TRBV10-3 with TRBJ1-6, with a possible D match to TRBD1 (5 bases). This CDR3 contains 15 residues. Per the germline V gene, CDR1 is ENHRY and CDR2 is SYGVKD. Trimming stripped 4 bases from V and 9 bases from J, with 16 bases between. The CDR3 DNA follows: TGTGCCATCAGTGTAGGTCCGACCCAGGGTTCACCCCTCCACTTT. This encodes CAISVGPTQGSPLHF.

The gene calls are TRBV7-8 and TRBJ1-1, with D unclear. The CDR3 spans 15 residues. Germline V CDR1 and CDR2: SGHVS, FQNEAQ. V was clipped by 2 bases and J by 0 bases, with 10 bases between them. The CDR3 reads CASSLRHQMNTEAFF. The CDR3 DNA reads as TGTGCCAGCAGCTTACGCCATCAGATGAACACTGAAGCTTTCTTT.

V gene TRBV7-9 combines with J gene TRBJ2-2; the D gene is possibly TRBD2 (6 bases). The CDR3 length is 18 residues. CDR1 is SEHNR, CDR2 FQNEAQ, per germline (reference sequence). V dropped 3 bases and J dropped 2 bases, with 19 bases sitting between them. The CDR3 reads CASSLPLSDGLNTGELFF. The CDR3 DNA reads TGTGCCAGCAGCTTGCCGCTCTCCGACGGACTAAACACCGGGGAGCTGTTTTTT.

The chain employs TRBV6-5 and TRBJ1-1, with D possibly being TRBD1 (5 bases). The length of the CDR3 is 13 residues. Germline loops: CDR1 MNHEY, CDR2 SVGAGI. V was clipped by 4 bases and J by 9 bases, with 15 bases between them. The CDR3 DNA sequence: TGTGCCAGCAGTTCGACAGCCAACCAGAAAGCTTTCTTT. This codes for CASSSTANQKAFF.

J is TRBJ1-1 and V is TRBV15, with a weak D call TRBD1 (5 bases). Trimming shortened V by 1 base and J by 4 bases, and 13 bases separated the two germline ends. The CDR3 totals 15 residues. CDR1 and CDR2 from the germline V gene are LNHNV and YYDKDF (reference sequence). CDR3 region: CATSRVAGTGTEAFF. CDR3 bases: TGTGCCACCAGCAGAGTGGCAGGGACTGGCACTGAAGCTTTCTTT.